This TCR beta chain was captured in a study of response to subunit inactivated influenza vaccine (dated by TCRdb to 2016 to 2019). At the level of the whole study: Deep quantitative T cell receptor repertoire profiling was used in the study to track responses to a trivalent subunit inactivated influenza vaccine. Overall study results and their limits: The authors suggested that each seasonal influenza vaccination may recruit only a limited number of new T cells.

The method behind the library was RT-PCR. Sequencing instrument: Illumina HiSeq 2500. The public reads were run again by TCRdb, first through fastp at Q25 and then through MiXCR, and only productive beta chains were kept. Duplicate CDR3 protein sequences are folded into a single record with the most common DNA and genes. The sample table records 300,000 to 350,000 distinct CDR3 sequences; 22% of these occur just once. The ten biggest clones cover under 13% of the sample. From cysteine to phenylalanine, the CDR3 is 15 amino acids long. The retained sequence is limited to the CDR3, 45 bases, with the frame set at the first base. Between the V and J ends, shortened by 3 bases and 2 bases respectively, the junction contains 12 bases. As encoded in the germline V gene, CDR1 is ENHRY while CDR2 is SYGVKD. Concerning this clonotype: The clone's antigen remains unknown. The input lacks base qualities; no much larger clone sits a single base away.

The sequences come from PBMCs from blood, collected approximately 20 months after vaccination. Recombination connected TRBV10-3 to TRBJ2-3; the D gene is perhaps TRBD2, from 7 matching bases. This TCR derives from a man between 50 and 69 years old who received an inactivated influenza vaccine. Donor details come from another sample of the same person, matched by shared clones. CDR3 protein: CAISDRRGLTDTQYF. The DNA reads TGTGCCATCAGTGATAGGCGGGGGCTCACAGATACGCAGTATTTT.